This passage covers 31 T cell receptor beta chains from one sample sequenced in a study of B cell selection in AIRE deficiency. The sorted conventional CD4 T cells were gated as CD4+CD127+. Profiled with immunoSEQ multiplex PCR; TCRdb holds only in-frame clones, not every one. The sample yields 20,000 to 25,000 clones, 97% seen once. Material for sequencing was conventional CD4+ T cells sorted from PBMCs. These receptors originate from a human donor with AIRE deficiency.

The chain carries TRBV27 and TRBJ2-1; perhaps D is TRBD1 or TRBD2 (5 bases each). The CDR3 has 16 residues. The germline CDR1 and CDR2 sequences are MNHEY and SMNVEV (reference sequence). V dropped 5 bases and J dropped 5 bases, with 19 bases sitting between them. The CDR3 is CASSPRVEGRDNEQFF. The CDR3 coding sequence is TGTGCCAGCAGTCCCAGAGTCGAGGGGCGAGACAATGAGCAGTTCTTC.

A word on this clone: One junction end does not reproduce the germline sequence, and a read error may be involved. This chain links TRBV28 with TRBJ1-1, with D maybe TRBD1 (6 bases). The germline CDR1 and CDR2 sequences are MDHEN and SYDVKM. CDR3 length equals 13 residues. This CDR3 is CANSPDRNTEAFF. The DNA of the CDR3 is TGTGCCAACAGTCCGGACAGGAACACTGAAGCTTTCTTT. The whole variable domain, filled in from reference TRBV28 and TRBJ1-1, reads DVKVTQSSRYLVKRTGEKVFLECVQDMDHENMFWYRQDPGLGLRLIYFSYDVKMKEKGDIPEGYSVSREKKERFSLILESASTNQTSMYLCANSPDRNTEAFFGQGTRLTVV.

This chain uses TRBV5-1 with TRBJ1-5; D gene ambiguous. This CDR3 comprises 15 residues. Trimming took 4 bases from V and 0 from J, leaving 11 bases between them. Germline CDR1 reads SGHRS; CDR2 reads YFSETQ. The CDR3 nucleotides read TGCGCCAGCAGCCCCGCCGGGTATAGCAATCAGCCCCAGCATTTT. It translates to CASSPAGYSNQPQHF.

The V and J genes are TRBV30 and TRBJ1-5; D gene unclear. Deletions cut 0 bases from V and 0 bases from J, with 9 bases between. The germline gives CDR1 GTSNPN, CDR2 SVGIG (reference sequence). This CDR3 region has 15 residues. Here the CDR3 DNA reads TGTGCCTGGAGTGTAGGGCCAGATAGCAATCAGCCCCAGCATTTT. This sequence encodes CAWSVGPDSNQPQHF.

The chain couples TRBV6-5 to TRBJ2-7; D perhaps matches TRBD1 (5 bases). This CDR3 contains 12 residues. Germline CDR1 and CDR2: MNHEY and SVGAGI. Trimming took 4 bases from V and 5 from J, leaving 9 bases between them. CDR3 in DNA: TGTGCCAGCAGTTCCCTGGGGCACGAGCAGTACTTC. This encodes CASSSLGHEQYF.

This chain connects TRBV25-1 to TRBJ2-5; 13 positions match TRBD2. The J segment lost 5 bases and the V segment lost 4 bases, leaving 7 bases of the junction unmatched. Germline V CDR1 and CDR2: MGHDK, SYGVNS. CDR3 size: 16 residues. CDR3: CASSVRTSGRWETQYF. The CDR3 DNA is TGTGCCAGCAGTGTTAGGACTAGCGGGAGATGGGAGACCCAGTACTTC.

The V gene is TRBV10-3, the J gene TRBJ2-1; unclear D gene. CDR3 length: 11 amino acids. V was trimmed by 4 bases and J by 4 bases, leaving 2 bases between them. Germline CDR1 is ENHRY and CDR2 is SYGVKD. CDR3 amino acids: CAISGYNEQFF. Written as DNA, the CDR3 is TGTGCCATCAGTGGATACAATGAGCAGTTCTTC.

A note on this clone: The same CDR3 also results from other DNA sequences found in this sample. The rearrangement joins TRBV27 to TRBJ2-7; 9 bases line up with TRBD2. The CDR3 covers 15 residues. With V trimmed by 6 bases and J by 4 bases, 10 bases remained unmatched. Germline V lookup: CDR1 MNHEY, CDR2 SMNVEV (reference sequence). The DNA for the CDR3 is TGTGCCAGCAGGTTGTCACTAGCGGGTCTTTACGAGCAGTACTTC. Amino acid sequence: CASRLSLAGLYEQYF.

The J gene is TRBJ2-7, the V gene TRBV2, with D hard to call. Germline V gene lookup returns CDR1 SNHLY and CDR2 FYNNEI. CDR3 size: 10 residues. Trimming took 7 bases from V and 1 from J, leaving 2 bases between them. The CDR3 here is CASTSYEQYF. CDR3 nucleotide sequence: TGTGCCAGCACGTCCTACGAGCAGTACTTC.

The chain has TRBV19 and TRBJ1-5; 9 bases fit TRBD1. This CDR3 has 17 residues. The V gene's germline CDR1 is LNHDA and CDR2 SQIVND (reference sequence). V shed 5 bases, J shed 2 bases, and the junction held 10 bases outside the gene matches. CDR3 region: CASSPGTGLIGNQPQHF. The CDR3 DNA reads TGTGCCAGTAGTCCAGGGACAGGGCTTATTGGCAATCAGCCCCAGCATTTT.

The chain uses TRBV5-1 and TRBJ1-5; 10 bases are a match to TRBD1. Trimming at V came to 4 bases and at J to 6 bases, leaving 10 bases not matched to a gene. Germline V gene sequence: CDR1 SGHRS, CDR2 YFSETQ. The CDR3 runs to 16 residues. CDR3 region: CASSLGGTGESQPQHF. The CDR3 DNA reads TGCGCCAGCAGCCTAGGCGGGACAGGGGAAAGTCAGCCCCAGCATTTT.

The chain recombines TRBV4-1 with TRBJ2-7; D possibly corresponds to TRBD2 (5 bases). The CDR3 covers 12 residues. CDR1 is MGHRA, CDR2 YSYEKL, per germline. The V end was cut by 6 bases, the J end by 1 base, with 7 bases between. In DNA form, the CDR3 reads TGCGCCAGCAGGTCGGGGTCCTACGAGCAGTACTTC. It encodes CASRSGSYEQYF.

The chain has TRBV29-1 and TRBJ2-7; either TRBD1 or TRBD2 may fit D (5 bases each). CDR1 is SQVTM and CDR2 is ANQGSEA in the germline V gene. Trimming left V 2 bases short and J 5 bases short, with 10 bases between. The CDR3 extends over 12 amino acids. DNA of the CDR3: TGCAGCGTTGAACAAGGGACCCACGAGCAGTACTTC. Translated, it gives CSVEQGTHEQYF.

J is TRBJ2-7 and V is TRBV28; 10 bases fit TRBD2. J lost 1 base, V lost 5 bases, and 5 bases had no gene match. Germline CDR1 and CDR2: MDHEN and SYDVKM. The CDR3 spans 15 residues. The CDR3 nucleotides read TGTGCCAGCAGTGATGCTAGCGGGAGTTCCTACGAGCAGTACTTC. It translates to CASSDASGSSYEQYF.

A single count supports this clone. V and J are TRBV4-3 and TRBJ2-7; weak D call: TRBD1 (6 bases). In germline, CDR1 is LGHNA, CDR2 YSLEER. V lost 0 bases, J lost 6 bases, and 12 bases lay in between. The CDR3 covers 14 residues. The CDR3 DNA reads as TGCGCCAGCAGCCAAGACAACACAGGGTTCGAGCAGTACTTC. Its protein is CASSQDNTGFEQYF.

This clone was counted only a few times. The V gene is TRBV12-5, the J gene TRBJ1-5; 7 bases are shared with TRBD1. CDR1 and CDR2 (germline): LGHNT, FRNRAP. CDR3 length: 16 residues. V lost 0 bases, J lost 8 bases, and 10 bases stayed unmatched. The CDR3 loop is CASGLVTLTGREPQHF. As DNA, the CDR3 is TGTGCTAGTGGTTTGGTAACCCTGACAGGGAGGGAGCCCCAGCATTTT.

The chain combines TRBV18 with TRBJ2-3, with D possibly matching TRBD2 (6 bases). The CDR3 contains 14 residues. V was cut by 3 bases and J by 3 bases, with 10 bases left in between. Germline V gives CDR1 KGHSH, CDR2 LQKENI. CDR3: CASSPRGITDTQYF. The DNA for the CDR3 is TGTGCCAGCTCACCCCGGGGGATAACAGATACGCAGTATTTT.

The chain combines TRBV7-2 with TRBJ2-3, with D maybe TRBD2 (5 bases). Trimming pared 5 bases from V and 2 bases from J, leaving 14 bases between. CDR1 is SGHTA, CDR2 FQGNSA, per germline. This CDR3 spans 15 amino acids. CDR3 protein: CASSPAGLLTDTQYF. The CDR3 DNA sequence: TGTGCCAGCAGCCCCGCGGGCTTACTCACAGATACGCAGTATTTT.

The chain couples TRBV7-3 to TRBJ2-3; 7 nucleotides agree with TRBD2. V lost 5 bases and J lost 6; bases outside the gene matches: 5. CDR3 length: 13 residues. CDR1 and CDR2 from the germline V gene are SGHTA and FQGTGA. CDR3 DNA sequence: TGTGCCAGCAGCGGTAGTAGCGGGGATACGCAGTATTTT. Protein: CASSGSSGDTQYF.

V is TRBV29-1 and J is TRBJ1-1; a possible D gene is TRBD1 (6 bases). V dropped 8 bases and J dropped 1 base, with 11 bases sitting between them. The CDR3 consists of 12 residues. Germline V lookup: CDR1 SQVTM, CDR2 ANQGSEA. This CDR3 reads CSTKQGNTEAFF. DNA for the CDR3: TGCAGCACCAAACAGGGGAACACTGAAGCTTTCTTT.

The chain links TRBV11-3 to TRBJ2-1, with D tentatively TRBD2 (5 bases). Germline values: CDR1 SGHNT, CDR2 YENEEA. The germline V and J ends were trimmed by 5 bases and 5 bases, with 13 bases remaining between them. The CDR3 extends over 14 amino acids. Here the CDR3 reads CASSPRTGNNEQFF. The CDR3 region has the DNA TGTGCCAGCAGCCCTCGGACGGGAAACAATGAGCAGTTCTTC. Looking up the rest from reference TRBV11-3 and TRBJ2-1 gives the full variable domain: EAGVVQSPRYKIIEKKQPVAFWCNPISGHNTLYWYLQNLGQGPELLIRYENEEAVDDSQLPKDRFSAERLKGVDSTLKIQPAELGDSAVYLCASSPRTGNNEQFFGPGTRLTVL.

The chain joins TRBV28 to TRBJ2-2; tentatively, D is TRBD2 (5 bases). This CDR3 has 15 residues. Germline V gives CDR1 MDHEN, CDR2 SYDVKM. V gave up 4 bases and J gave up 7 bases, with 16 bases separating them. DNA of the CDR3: TGTGCCAGCAGTTCGGGATCCCTGTCGTACGGGGAGCTGTTTTTT. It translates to CASSSGSLSYGELFF.

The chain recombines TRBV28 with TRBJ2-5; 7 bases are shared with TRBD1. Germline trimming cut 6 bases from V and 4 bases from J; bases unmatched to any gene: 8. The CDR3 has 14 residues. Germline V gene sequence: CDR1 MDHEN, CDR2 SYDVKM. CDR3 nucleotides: TGTGCCAGCAGCTCCAGGGGGTGGGGAGAGACCCAGTACTTC. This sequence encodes CASSSRGWGETQYF.

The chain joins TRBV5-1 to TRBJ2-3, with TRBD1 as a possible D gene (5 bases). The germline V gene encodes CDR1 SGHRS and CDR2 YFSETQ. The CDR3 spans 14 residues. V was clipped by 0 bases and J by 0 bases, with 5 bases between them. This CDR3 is CASSLDRSTDTQYF. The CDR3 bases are TGCGCCAGCAGCTTGGACAGGAGCACAGATACGCAGTATTTT.

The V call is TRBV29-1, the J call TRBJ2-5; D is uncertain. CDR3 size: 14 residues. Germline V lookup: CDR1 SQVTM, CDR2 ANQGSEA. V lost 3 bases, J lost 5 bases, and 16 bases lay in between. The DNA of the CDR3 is TGCAGCGTTGAGTGGGCACATTCTCCGGAGACCCAGTACTTC. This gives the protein CSVEWAHSPETQYF.

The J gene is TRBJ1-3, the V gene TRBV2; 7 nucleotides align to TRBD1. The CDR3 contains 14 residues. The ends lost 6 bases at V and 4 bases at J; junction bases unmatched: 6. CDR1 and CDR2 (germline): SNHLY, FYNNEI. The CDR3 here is CASRLQGDGNTIYF. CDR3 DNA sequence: TGTGCCAGCAGGCTGCAGGGGGACGGAAACACCATATATTTT.

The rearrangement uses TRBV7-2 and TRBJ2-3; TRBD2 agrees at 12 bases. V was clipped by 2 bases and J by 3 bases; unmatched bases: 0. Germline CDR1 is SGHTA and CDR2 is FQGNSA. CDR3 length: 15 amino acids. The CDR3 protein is CASSLTSGRTDTQYF. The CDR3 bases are TGTGCCAGCAGCTTAACTAGCGGGAGGACAGATACGCAGTATTTT.

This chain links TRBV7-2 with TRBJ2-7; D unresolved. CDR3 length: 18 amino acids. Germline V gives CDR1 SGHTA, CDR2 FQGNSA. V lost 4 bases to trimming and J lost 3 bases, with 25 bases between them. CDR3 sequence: CASSSAENPGGPVYEQYF. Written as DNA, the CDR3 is TGTGCCAGCAGCTCCGCCGAGAACCCAGGTGGTCCGGTCTACGAGCAGTACTTC.

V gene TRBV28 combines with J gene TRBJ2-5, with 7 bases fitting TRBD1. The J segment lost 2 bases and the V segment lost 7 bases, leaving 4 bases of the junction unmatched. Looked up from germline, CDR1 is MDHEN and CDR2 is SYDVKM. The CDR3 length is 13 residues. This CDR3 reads CASNPGQQETQYF. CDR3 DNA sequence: TGTGCCAGCAACCCGGGACAGCAAGAGACCCAGTACTTC.

CDR3 in amino acids: CASGVGGLENTGELFF. CDR3 bases: TGTGCCAGCGGCGTCGGGGGGCTGGAGAACACCGGGGAGCTGTTTTTT. The V and J genes are TRBV11-2 and TRBJ2-2, with D possibly matching TRBD2 (7 bases). The CDR3 sequence is 16 residues long. Germline V lookup: CDR1 SGHAT, CDR2 FQNNGV. Trimming took 8 bases from V and 1 from J, leaving 17 bases between them.

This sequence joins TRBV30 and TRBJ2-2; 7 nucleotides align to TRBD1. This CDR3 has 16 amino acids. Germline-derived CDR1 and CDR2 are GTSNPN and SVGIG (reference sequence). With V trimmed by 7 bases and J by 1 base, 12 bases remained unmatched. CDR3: CASTGAMRQNTGELFF. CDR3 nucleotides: TGTGCCTCTACAGGGGCGATGAGACAGAACACCGGGGAGCTGTTTTTT.